This T cell receptor beta chain is drawn from a study of radiotherapy plus CTLA-4 blockade in lung cancer. On this clone itself: In the same sample, other DNA sequences code for this CDR3.

Some clones are missing from TCRdb's copy, which holds only in-frame ones; the method was immunoSEQ multiplex PCR. Of about 85,000 clones listed, approximately 84% were seen once; the top ten hold approximately 2%. The V end was cut by 5 bases, the J end by 1 base, with 5 bases between. Germline assignment: CDR1 MDHEN and CDR2 SYDVKM. The CDR3 contains 12 residues. The sample in question was peripheral blood, obtained from a patient treated with radiotherapy plus ipilimumab. The sequence was obtained from a human donor with non-small cell lung cancer who had a partial response to radiotherapy plus ipilimumab. The chain has TRBV28 and TRBJ2-5; D remains unclear. The DNA for the CDR3 is TGTGCCAGCAGTCCAGGCCAAGAGACCCAGTACTTC. Its translation is CASSPGQETQYF.